This TCR beta chain was identified during a study of radiation and T cells in renal cell carcinoma. Study details: Nephrectomy followed 15 Gy stereotactic body radiation by 4 weeks.

The data were produced by immunoSEQ multiplex PCR, yet TCRdb's version contains in-frame clones alone and is incomplete. The sample yields about 130,000 clones, roughly four fifths seen once. Sample time point: blood 2 weeks post-SBRT. Regarding treatment: 15 Gy SBRT to primary tumor, nephrectomy 4 weeks later. About this clone: Its matching antigen is unknown.

Overall study findings and caveats: No pretreatment tumor biopsies were available for baseline clonotypes. From baseline, blood top tumor clonotypes peaked at 2 weeks post-radiation.

The specimen comprised blood, sampled from a patient whose treatment included radiotherapy and nephrectomy. The TCR sequence derives from a man aged 50-60 years with renal cell carcinoma.

The CDR3 spells CASSLGPGSYNEQFF. CDR3 DNA: TGCGCCAGCAGCTTGGGACCCGGGAGCTACAATGAGCAGTTCTTC. The chain is built from TRBV5-1 and TRBJ2-1; TRBD2 might be the D (6 bases). Germline loops: CDR1 SGHRS, CDR2 YFSETQ. The germline V and J ends were trimmed by 0 bases and 3 bases, with 10 bases remaining between them. The length of the CDR3 is 15 residues.